The sequence of this T cell receptor beta chain was determined in a study of blood T cells in healthy people across ages. V gave up 1 base and J gave up 8 bases; unmatched junction bases: 9. Germline V gene data show CDR1 as SQVTM and CDR2 as ANQGSEA. The CDR3 contains 15 residues. Alongside a J-beta primer mix, a sample-barcoded 5' primer served in a second PCR lasting about 6 to 12 cycles. TCRdb independently ran MiXCR on the 5' RACE reads; one entry per CDR3 protein. This table has some 800,000 distinct CDR3 sequences, around a quarter appearing once. Separately, the same data were catalogued under a study of T cells of mothers and their children.

V and J are TRBV29-1 and TRBJ2-2; 8 nucleotides align to TRBD2. The specimen was blood. The clonotype originates from a boy between 10 and 17 years old in good health. The CDR3 DNA follows: TGCAGCGTTGAAGGTCTAGCGGGTTCCCGGGGGGAGCTGTTTTTT. This translates into CSVEGLAGSRGELFF.